The 20 T cell receptor beta chains below come from one sample, sequenced in a study of sequential checkpoint blockade in melanoma. Here immunoSEQ multiplex PCR was the method, and the copy in TCRdb shows in-frame clones only, minus some. The sample gives about 11,000 clones, about 81% of which show up once; around 11% is in the top ten. Treatment: randomized to nivolumab then ipilimumab (arm A) or the reverse (arm B). The input for sequencing was CD8+ T cells sorted from blood (inferred from file names), taken from a patient given nivolumab and ipilimumab in sequence. The receptors were gathered from a human donor with melanoma.

J is TRBJ2-1 and V is TRBV7-9; a possible D gene is TRBD2 (5 bases). With 4 bases removed from V and 9 bases from J, the gap between germline ends came to 10 bases. Germline values: CDR1 SEHNR, CDR2 FQNEAQ (reference sequence). The CDR3 runs to 12 residues. The CDR3 DNA reads TGTGCCAGCAGCTCCGCGAGGGCTGAGCAGTTCTTC. It specifies CASSSARAEQFF.

The chain recombines TRBV28 with TRBJ1-5; unclear D gene. CDR3 length equals 15 residues. Trimming took 3 bases from V and 1 from J, leaving 10 bases between them. Germline assignment: CDR1 MDHEN and CDR2 SYDVKM. The CDR3 reads CASSFGWESNQPQHF. CDR3 DNA sequence: TGTGCCAGCAGTTTCGGGTGGGAGAGCAATCAGCCCCAGCATTTT. Based on the CDR3 plus reference TRBV28 and TRBJ1-5, the full variable domain is DVKVTQSSRYLVKRTGEKVFLECVQDMDHENMFWYRQDPGLGLRLIYFSYDVKMKEKGDIPEGYSVSREKKERFSLILESASTNQTSMYLCASSFGWESNQPQHFGDGTRLSIL.

Written as DNA, the CDR3 is TGTGCCAGCAGCTTACCGCAGGCGGAGGGGCTGTTTTTT. As protein: CASSLPQAEGLFF. The genes are TRBV7-9 and TRBJ2-2, with a tentative D call TRBD2 (6 bases). CDR3 length: 13 amino acids. Germline V CDR1 and CDR2: SEHNR, FQNEAQ (reference sequence). The V gene lost 2 bases and the J gene lost 13 bases, with 14 bases spanning the gap.

This rearrangement joins TRBV29-1 to TRBJ2-7, with TRBD2 identical over 14 bases. Germline V gene lookup returns CDR1 SQVTM and CDR2 ANQGSEA. Unmatched junction bases numbered 7, after V lost 6 bases and J lost 6 bases. The CDR3 spans 14 residues. CDR3 DNA sequence: TGCAGCGTGATGGGACTAGCGGGGGTGGGCGAGCAGTACTTC. Its protein is CSVMGLAGVGEQYF.

The chain employs TRBV15 and TRBJ2-7; tentatively, D is TRBD1 (6 bases). From germline, CDR1 is LNHNV and CDR2 YYDKDF (reference sequence). Trimming removed 0 bases from V and 5 bases from J, with 11 bases in between. CDR3 size: 14 residues. The CDR3 bases are TGTGCCACCAGCAGAGAGGGCAGGGGCCACGAGCAGTACTTC. Encoded protein: CATSREGRGHEQYF.

The rearrangement links TRBV2 to TRBJ2-3; D is unresolved. This CDR3 contains 13 residues. V lost 10 bases to trimming and J lost 4 bases, with 15 bases between them. Germline lookup yields CDR1 SNHLY and CDR2 FYNNEI. In DNA, the CDR3 is TGTGCCATTCCGACCGGGTTGGCAGATACGCAGTATTTT. This gives the protein CAIPTGLADTQYF. The full variable domain, with the rest looked up from reference TRBV2 and TRBJ2-3, is EPEVTQTPSHQVTQMGQEVILRCVPISNHLYFYWYRQILGQKVEFLVSFYNNEISEKSEIFDDQFSVERPDGSNFTLKIRSTKLEDSAMYFCAIPTGLADTQYFGPGTRLTVL.

J is TRBJ2-1 and V is TRBV15; 8 nucleotides align to TRBD1. Germline values: CDR1 LNHNV, CDR2 YYDKDF (reference sequence). J gave up 6 bases and V 1 base, and 5 bases lay outside the gene matches. The CDR3 length is 15 residues. The CDR3 sequence is CATSRGTGPRNEQFF. CDR3 nucleotides: TGTGCCACCAGCAGAGGGACAGGGCCACGCAATGAGCAGTTCTTC. Variable domain in full (rest from reference TRBV15 and TRBJ2-1): DAMVIQNPRYQVTQFGKPVTLSCSQTLNHNVMYWYQQKSSQAPKLLFHYYDKDFNNEADTPDNFQSRRPNTSFCFLDIRSPGLGDTAMYLCATSRGTGPRNEQFFGPGTRLTVL.

The gene calls are TRBV27 and TRBJ1-3; D is uncertain. The germline gives CDR1 MNHEY, CDR2 SMNVEV (reference sequence). Trimming shortened V by 4 bases and J by 0 bases, and 13 bases separated the two germline ends. This CDR3 is 16 amino acids long. In nucleotides, the CDR3 is TGTGCCAGCAGTTCCTTTTTACGGGGCTCTGGAAACACCATATATTTT. Protein product: CASSSFLRGSGNTIYF.

In its sample, this clone was seen a few times. This chain joins TRBV30 and TRBJ2-4; maybe TRBD2 (6 bases). The V gene lost 6 bases and the J gene lost 3 bases, with 12 bases spanning the gap. Germline V gives CDR1 GTSNPN, CDR2 SVGIG (reference sequence). The CDR3 loop spans 13 amino acids. The DNA for the CDR3 is TGTGCCTGCCTTCAGGGAGGCAAAAACATTCAGTACTTC. Translating it yields CACLQGGKNIQYF.

This clone was seen a handful of times. The chain joins TRBV7-9 to TRBJ2-1, with D possibly TRBD1 on 5 matching bases. Germline lookup yields CDR1 SEHNR and CDR2 FQNEAQ (reference sequence). The CDR3 extends over 13 amino acids. Trimming left V 6 bases short and J 6 bases short, with 12 bases between. The CDR3 loop reads CASSPGLGNEQFF. The CDR3 nucleotides read TGTGCCAGCAGTCCAGGGCTGGGCAATGAGCAGTTCTTC. Supplemented by reference TRBV7-9 and TRBJ2-1, the full variable domain reads DTGVSQNPRHKITKRGQNVTFRCDPISEHNRLYWYRQTLGQGPEFLTYFQNEAQLEKSRLLSDRFSAERPKGSFSTLEIQRTEQGDSAMYLCASSPGLGNEQFFGPGTRLTVL.

This chain uses TRBV2 with TRBJ1-2, with D maybe TRBD1 (6 bases). The CDR3 is 16 residues long. The V end was cut by 2 bases, the J end by 5 bases, with 18 bases between. The germline CDR1 and CDR2 sequences are SNHLY and FYNNEI. CDR3 region: CASSEFGQLRLYGYTF. The CDR3 nucleotides are TGTGCCAGCAGTGAATTCGGACAGCTGAGGCTTTATGGCTACACCTTC.

The rearrangement uses TRBV4-1 and TRBJ2-1; D is possibly TRBD1 (6 bases). Trimming removed 4 bases from V and 3 bases from J, with 19 bases in between. CDR3 length: 17 residues. In germline, CDR1 is MGHRA, CDR2 YSYEKL. The CDR3 DNA reads TGCGCCAGCAGCCGACCCTCTGGGGACATTTACTACAATGAGCAGTTCTTC. Translation gives CASSRPSGDIYYNEQFF.

This chain links TRBV9 with TRBJ1-4, with TRBD1 matching over 8 bases. From germline, CDR1 is SGDLS and CDR2 YYNGEE. Trimming at V came to 4 bases and at J to 4 bases, leaving 6 bases not matched to a gene. The CDR3 has 15 residues. The CDR3 DNA reads as TGTGCCAGCAGCCCCGGACAGGGTTATAATGAAAAACTGTTTTTT. Translated: CASSPGQGYNEKLFF.

The genes are TRBV7-6 and TRBJ2-7; D may be TRBD1 (6 bases). Trimming stripped 1 base from V and 5 bases from J, with 9 bases between. The CDR3 is made up of 13 amino acids. The germline CDR1 and CDR2 sequences are SGHVS and FNYEAQ. CDR3 protein: CASSLDQGNEQYF. The CDR3 DNA is TGTGCCAGCAGCTTAGATCAGGGGAACGAGCAGTACTTC. The variable domain in full, with the rest retrieved from reference TRBV7-6 and TRBJ2-7, is GAGVSQSPRYKVTKRGQDVALRCDPISGHVSLYWYRQALGQGPEFLTYFNYEAQQDKSGLPNDRFSAERPEGSISTLTIQRTEQRDSAMYRCASSLDQGNEQYFGPGTRLTVT.

The chain is built from TRBV5-6 and TRBJ2-5; D uncertain. V dropped 5 bases and J dropped 5 bases, with 10 bases sitting between them. This CDR3 has 12 amino acids. The germline V gene has CDR1 SGHDT and CDR2 YYEEEE. The CDR3 sequence is CASSARSETQYF. CDR3 DNA: TGTGCCAGCAGTGCGCGGTCCGAGACCCAGTACTTC.

The chain couples TRBV2 to TRBJ2-6; 10 positions agree with TRBD2. The V gene end was trimmed by 1 base and the J gene end by 2 bases; junction bases not matched to a gene: 5. The length of the CDR3 is 18 residues. Germline-derived CDR1 and CDR2 are SNHLY and FYNNEI. The CDR3: CASSEGGSGRTGANVLTF. The CDR3 nucleotides are TGTGCCAGCAGTGAAGGGGGTAGCGGGAGGACTGGGGCCAACGTCCTGACTTTC.

This clone was seen a few times. The rearrangement links TRBV6-5 to TRBJ1-6; D ambiguous. In germline, CDR1 is MNHEY, CDR2 SVGAGI. The CDR3 is made up of 14 amino acids. V lost 6 bases to trimming and J lost 11 bases, with 17 bases between them. In DNA form, the CDR3 reads TGTGCCAGCAGCCCCGCAGCGGAATCGGCACCCCTCCACTTT. This gives the protein CASSPAAESAPLHF.

This clone was picked up one time. The chain combines TRBV13 with TRBJ2-7; 8 positions match TRBD1. The length of the CDR3 is 17 residues. V was pared by 5 bases and J by 3 bases, with 15 bases of the junction left unmatched. Germline V CDR1 and CDR2: PRHDT, FYEKMQ (reference sequence). The CDR3: CASSQKPAGTGFYEQYF. CDR3 bases: TGTGCCAGCAGCCAAAAACCCGCCGGGACAGGATTCTACGAGCAGTACTTC.

A remark on this clone: One junction end disagrees with the germline gene, perhaps due to a read error. The same CDR3 also results from other DNA sequences found in this sample. This sequence joins TRBV15 and TRBJ2-6; maybe TRBD1 (5 bases). The CDR3 loop spans 20 amino acids. Germline V gene lookup returns CDR1 LNHNV and CDR2 YYDKDF (reference sequence). CDR3 sequence (DNA): TGTGCCACCAGCCATTCGCCCGAGGCCGGAACGAGCTCTGGGGCCAACGTCCTGACCTTC. This gives the protein CATSHSPEAGTSSGANVLTF. Variable domain in full (rest from reference TRBV15 and TRBJ2-6): DAMVIQNPRYQVTQFGKPVTLSCSQTLNHNVMYWYQQKSSQAPKLLFHYYDKDFNNEADTPDNFQSRRPNTSFCFLDIRSPGLGDTAMYLCATSHSPEAGTSSGANVLTFGAGSRLTVL.

V gene TRBV6-5 combines with J gene TRBJ1-1; tentatively, D is TRBD1 (5 bases). This CDR3 contains 16 residues. V was cut by 4 bases and J by 1 base, with 16 bases left in between. Germline CDR1 reads MNHEY; CDR2 reads SVGAGI. The CDR3 nucleotides are TGTGCCAGCAGTTCCTCGGGCTGGGGCCGGAACACTGAAGCTTTCTTT. Translating it yields CASSSSGWGRNTEAFF.